In this sample, the clone carrying this TCR beta chain turned up once. Antigen: not known. These data belong to a study of lymphopenia after photon versus proton radiotherapy. Study-level points and caveats: In patients who died, overall survival fell as post-nadir TCR diversity dropped more. After lymphocyte nadir, photon-treated repertoires showed oligoclonal expansion, especially CD8+ Temra. Proton therapy kept repertoires fairly stable, unlike photons, which gained effector/memory cells.

Here immunoSEQ multiplex PCR was the method, and the copy in TCRdb shows in-frame clones only, minus some. The profile covers more than 70,000 clones, with about 83% appearing a single time and 1.3% to 1.5% taken by the ten largest. Germline loops: CDR1 MDHEN, CDR2 SYDVKM. The ends lost 3 bases at V and 8 bases at J; junction bases unmatched: 12. The CDR3 loop spans 17 amino acids. The rearrangement uses TRBV28 and TRBJ2-1; TRBD2 matches at 11 bases. The specimen was peripheral blood, collected from a patient treated with proton-based radiotherapy. The TCR originated in a man in his sixties with pancreatic cancer. CDR3 in amino acids: CASSFGQGLAAMHEQFF. CDR3 DNA sequence: TGTGCCAGCAGTTTTGGCCAGGGACTAGCGGCAATGCATGAGCAGTTCTTC.